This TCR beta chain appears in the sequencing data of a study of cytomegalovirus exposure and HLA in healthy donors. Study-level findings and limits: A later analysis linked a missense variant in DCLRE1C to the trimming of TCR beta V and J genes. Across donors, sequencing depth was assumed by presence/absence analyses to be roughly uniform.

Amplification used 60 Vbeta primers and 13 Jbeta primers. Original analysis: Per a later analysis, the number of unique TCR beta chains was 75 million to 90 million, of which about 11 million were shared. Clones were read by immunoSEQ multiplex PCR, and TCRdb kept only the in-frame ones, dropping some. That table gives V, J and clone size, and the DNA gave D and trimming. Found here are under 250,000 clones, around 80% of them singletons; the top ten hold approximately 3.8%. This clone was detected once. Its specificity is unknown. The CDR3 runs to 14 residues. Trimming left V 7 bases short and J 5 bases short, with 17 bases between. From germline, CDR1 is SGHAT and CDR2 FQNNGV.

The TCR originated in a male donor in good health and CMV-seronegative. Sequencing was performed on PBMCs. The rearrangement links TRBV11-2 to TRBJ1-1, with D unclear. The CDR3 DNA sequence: TGTGCCAGCACTCCCAAACGGGGTCTGACTGAAGCTTTCTTT. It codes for CASTPKRGLTEAFF.